This TCR beta chain was identified in a study of blood T cell repertoires in COVID-19. The wider study: Acute-phase and convalescent COVID-19 samples originated in the United States, Italy and Spain. PBMCs, B-cell-depleted T cells, or T cells provided the cDNA or gDNA that made up the material.

This clone was observed once. Original analysis: Reference gene primer amplification in the assay estimated nucleated cell counts. Profiled with immunoSEQ multiplex PCR; TCRdb holds only in-frame clones, not every one. V and J calls and clone size are copied from that table; D and trimming were computed from the DNA. This sample has 200,000 to 300,000 clones, with roughly 90% found just once. The sample taken for sequencing was peripheral blood. The receptor was derived from a human donor in a cohort sampled during active COVID-19.

The DNA for the CDR3 is TGTGCCAGCAGTGTAACAGGTAGCGAGCAGTACTTC. Its translation is CASSVTGSEQYF. The chain is built from TRBV6-2 or TRBV6-3 and TRBJ2-7, with a weak D call TRBD1 (5 bases). V gave up 5 bases and J gave up 6 bases, with 11 bases separating them. This CDR3 has 12 residues. CDR1 and CDR2 (germline): MNHEY, SVGEGT.